The entry that follows covers one T cell receptor beta chain sequence. In the study's own analysis: Amplification with reference gene primers provided the estimates of nucleated cell counts. The repertoire was sequenced with immunoSEQ multiplex PCR; TCRdb's copy has only in-frame clones and lacks some. That table is the source of V, J and clone size, and D and trimming were worked out from the DNA. This sample yields approximately 100,000 clones, of which roughly 89% are seen a single time; around 3.9% belongs to the top ten. This record belongs to a study of blood T cell repertoires in COVID-19. Study-wide context: From T cells, B-cell-depleted T cells, or PBMCs came the material, which was cDNA or gDNA.

Trimming removed 5 bases from V and 8 bases from J, with 13 bases in between. The CDR3 is made up of 14 amino acids. Germline V gene data show CDR1 as SEHNR and CDR2 as FQNEAQ (reference sequence). Seattle participants joined during active infection and were tracked over time. The J gene is TRBJ1-6, the V gene TRBV7-9, with unresolved D. Sequencing input: peripheral blood. This sequence originates from a human donor with COVID-19, enrolled during active disease. The donor label of this sample is uncertain. CDR3 in DNA: TGTGCCAGCAGCCGTATCGTATCGGATTCACCCCTCCACTTT. Its translation is CASSRIVSDSPLHF.